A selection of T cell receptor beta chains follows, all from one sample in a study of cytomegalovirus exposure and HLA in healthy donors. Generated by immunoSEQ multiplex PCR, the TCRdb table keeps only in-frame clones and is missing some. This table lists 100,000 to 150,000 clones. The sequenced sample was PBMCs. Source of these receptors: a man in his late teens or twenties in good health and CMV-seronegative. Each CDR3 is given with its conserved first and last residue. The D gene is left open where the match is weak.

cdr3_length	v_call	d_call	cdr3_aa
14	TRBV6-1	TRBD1	CASSELDRTYEQYF
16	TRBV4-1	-	CASSPPGGGLNQPQHF
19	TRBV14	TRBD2	CASSQSRGLSGRFQETQYF
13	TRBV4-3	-	CASSQKEGTQAFF
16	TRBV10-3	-	CAISESMGAPLGELFF
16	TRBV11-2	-	CASSLGADPYTGELFF
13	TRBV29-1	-	CSVVPGLGEKLFF
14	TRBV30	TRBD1	CAWSGQGGSQPQHF
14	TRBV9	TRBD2	CASSVTSGSYEQYF
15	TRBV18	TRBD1	CASSPMPGGNTEAFF
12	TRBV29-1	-	CSVGPGTDTQYF
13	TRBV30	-	CAWGQFLNYEQYF
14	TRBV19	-	CASSIGRDQETQYF
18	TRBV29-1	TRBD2	CSVDPGLAGGKSYNEQFF
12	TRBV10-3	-	CAISRTENGYTF
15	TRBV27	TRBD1	CASSPFGQGGTEAFF
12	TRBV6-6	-	CASSPGESPLHF
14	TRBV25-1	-	CASSPRGGTYEQYF
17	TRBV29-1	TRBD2	CSVDGTSGRRVYNEQFF
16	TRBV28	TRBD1	CASRTNLRDRNTEAFF
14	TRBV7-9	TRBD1	CASSSGDRGYEQYF
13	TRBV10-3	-	CAISEQGFTEAFF
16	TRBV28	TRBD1	CASSASGTGDYQPQHF
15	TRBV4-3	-	CASSQVLGEEYGYTF
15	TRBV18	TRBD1	CASSPRQGANYGYTF